These 9 T cell receptor beta chains share one sample of origin, sequenced in a study of T cell responses to AZD1222 COVID-19 vaccine. Some clones are missing from TCRdb's copy, which holds only in-frame ones; the method was immunoSEQ multiplex PCR. The sample has 150,000 to 160,000 clones, about 85% seen once. The sequenced sample was peripheral blood, obtained on day 0 of AZD1222 vaccination. These receptors all stem from an adult in good health.

CDR3 sequence: CASSYSSASYEQYF. CDR3 sequence (DNA): TGTGCCAGCAGTTATAGCAGCGCAAGCTACGAGCAGTACTTC. This chain connects TRBV27 to TRBJ2-7; no reliable D call. V lost 4 bases and J 3 bases, leaving 13 bases between the germline ends. Germline CDR1 MNHEY, CDR2 SMNVEV (reference sequence). This CDR3 has 14 amino acids.

This sequence joins TRBV5-4 and TRBJ2-2; 10 nucleotides agree with TRBD1. Germline V gives CDR1 SGHNT, CDR2 YYREEE (reference sequence). With V trimmed by 4 bases and J by 5 bases, 8 bases remained unmatched. This CDR3 comprises 16 residues. The DNA for the CDR3 is TGTGCCAGCAGCCCGGGGGGGGACAGGGGAACCGGGGAGCTGTTTTTT. Translation gives CASSPGGDRGTGELFF.

V usage is TRBV19 and J usage is TRBJ2-6; D is unresolved. In germline, CDR1 is LNHDA, CDR2 SQIVND (reference sequence). The CDR3 has 18 amino acids. The V and J ends lost 3 bases and 0 bases respectively, with 15 bases between them. This CDR3 reads CASSIPGPTASGANVLTF. CDR3 DNA sequence: TGTGCCAGTAGTATTCCTGGGCCTACAGCCTCTGGGGCCAACGTCCTGACTTTC.

The chain is built from TRBV19 and TRBJ1-5, with D possibly TRBD1 on 6 matching bases. The V end was cut by 6 bases, the J end by 0 bases, with 15 bases between. Germline lookup yields CDR1 LNHDA and CDR2 SQIVND (reference sequence). This CDR3 is 16 amino acids long. The CDR3 sequence: CASRELDRNSNQPQHF. CDR3 in DNA: TGTGCCAGTAGGGAGTTGGACAGAAATAGCAATCAGCCCCAGCATTTT.

This chain uses TRBV5-4 with TRBJ2-3; D gene ambiguous. V was clipped by 6 bases and J by 3 bases, with 11 bases between them. Germline lookup yields CDR1 SGHNT and CDR2 YYREEE (reference sequence). There are 13 residues in the CDR3. The CDR3 region has the DNA TGTGCCAGCACCGAGGACCGGACAGATACGCAGTATTTT. This encodes CASTEDRTDTQYF.

The chain has TRBV2 and TRBJ1-5; the match to TRBD1 covers 7 bases. The CDR3 sequence is 17 residues long. After removal of 6 bases from V and 0 bases from J, the junction contained 11 bases not matched to a gene. CDR1 is SNHLY and CDR2 is FYNNEI in the germline V gene. Here the CDR3 DNA reads TGTGCCAGCAGGGGAGGTTGGACAGGCCTTAGCAATCAGCCCCAGCATTTT. Translation gives CASRGGWTGLSNQPQHF.

V gene TRBV29-1 combines with J gene TRBJ2-7, with D possibly matching TRBD2 (6 bases). V was pared by 0 bases and J by 7 bases, with 10 bases between. Germline V gene sequence: CDR1 SQVTM, CDR2 ANQGSEA. CDR3 length equals 12 residues. The CDR3 DNA reads TGCAGCGTTGAAGATGGGAGGCAGGAGCAGTACTTC. Its translation is CSVEDGRQEQYF.

The chain employs TRBV7-2 and TRBJ2-5; maybe TRBD1 (5 bases). CDR3 length: 13 amino acids. The V end lost 1 base, the J end lost 5 bases, and 8 bases lay between the germline ends. The germline CDR1 and CDR2 sequences are SGHTA and FQGNSA. For the CDR3, the DNA is TGTGCCAGCAGCTTAGTGGGGCGGGAGACCCAGTACTTC. This codes for CASSLVGRETQYF.

The chain recombines TRBV6-5 with TRBJ2-1, with D uncertain. CDR1 and CDR2 from the germline V gene are MNHEY and SVGAGI. This CDR3 is built from 13 residues. V was shortened by 3 bases and J by 2 bases, with 5 bases between the two germline ends. CDR3 residues: CASSYTPYNEQFF. CDR3 coding DNA: TGTGCCAGCAGTTATACACCCTACAATGAGCAGTTCTTC.